A single sample is the source of the 25 T cell receptor beta chains below, sequenced in a study of blood T cell repertoires in COVID-19. Here immunoSEQ multiplex PCR was the method, and the copy in TCRdb shows in-frame clones only, minus some. The table records about 130,000 clones, about 81% of them present only once. Specimen: peripheral blood. These receptor sequences come from a woman older than 75 with acute or convalescent COVID-19.

V usage is TRBV14 and J usage is TRBJ2-2; D remains unclear. From germline, CDR1 is SGHDN and CDR2 FVKESK. The CDR3 is 16 amino acids. Trimming took 0 bases from V and 5 from J, leaving 13 bases between them. DNA of the CDR3: TGTGCCAGCAGCCAAGACTCGGGTTTCCTGACCGGGGAGCTGTTTTTT. Translated, it gives CASSQDSGFLTGELFF.

This rearrangement joins TRBV29-1 to TRBJ1-2; D remains ambiguous. The CDR3 sequence is 15 residues long. Deletions cut 4 bases from V and 0 bases from J, with 15 bases between. The germline CDR1 and CDR2 sequences are SQVTM and ANQGSEA. CDR3 nucleotides: TGCAGCGTTGTGGGAGAGAAAACAACTAACTATGGCTACACCTTC. Encoded protein: CSVVGEKTTNYGYTF.

The chain links TRBV4-3 to TRBJ1-1; TRBD1 is a possible D gene (5 bases). The CDR3 contains 14 residues. The V gene's germline CDR1 is LGHNA and CDR2 YSLEER. Trimming left V 0 bases short and J 5 bases short, with 10 bases between. The CDR3 sequence: CASSQDRVRTEAFF. The CDR3 coding sequence is TGCGCCAGCAGCCAAGACAGGGTGAGGACTGAAGCTTTCTTT.

This clone has ten or more counts. The rearrangement links TRBV6-2 or TRBV6-3 to TRBJ2-3; 9 bases are shared with TRBD1. Germline V gene sequence: CDR1 MNHEY, CDR2 SVGEGT. Losses at the gene ends were 6 bases for V and 6 bases for J; bases not matched to a gene: 13. This CDR3 is built from 16 residues. CDR3 residues: CASSQFRGTGQDTQYF. The CDR3 bases are TGTGCCAGCAGCCAATTTCGGGGGACAGGGCAGGATACGCAGTATTTT.

The chain recombines TRBV13 with TRBJ2-2, with TRBD1 identical over 9 bases. This CDR3 has 14 residues. V lost 4 bases, J lost 5 bases, and 2 bases stayed unmatched. Germline loops: CDR1 PRHDT, CDR2 FYEKMQ (reference sequence). CDR3 coding DNA: TGTGCCAGCAGCTCCGACAGGGGGACCGGGGAGCTGTTTTTT. Its translation: CASSSDRGTGELFF.

V is TRBV5-1 and J is TRBJ1-3, with a possible D match to TRBD1 (5 bases). This CDR3 comprises 16 residues. With 0 bases removed from V and 2 bases from J, the gap between germline ends came to 12 bases. Germline CDR1 and CDR2: SGHRS and YFSETQ. CDR3: CASSLEAGRAGNTIYF. Written as DNA, the CDR3 is TGCGCCAGCAGCTTGGAAGCAGGGAGGGCTGGAAACACCATATATTTT.

About this clone itself: This could be a read error, since a much larger clone is one nucleotide away. The chain combines TRBV7-2 with TRBJ1-2, with D perhaps TRBD1 (5 bases). Looked up from germline, CDR1 is SGHTA and CDR2 is FQGNSA. The V end lost 3 bases, the J end lost 3 bases, and 8 bases lay between the germline ends. The CDR3 runs 13 residues. The CDR3 protein is CASSLAQDYGYTF. As DNA, the CDR3 is TGTGCCAGCAGCTTGGCACAGGACTATGGCTACACCTTC. Variable domain in full (rest from reference TRBV7-2 and TRBJ1-2): GAGVSQSPSNKVTEKGKDVELRCDPISGHTALYWYRQSLGQGLEFLIYFQGNSAPDKSGLPSDRFSAERTGGSVSTLTIQRTQQEDSAVYLCASSLAQDYGYTFGSGTRLTVV.

The chain uses TRBV7-9 and TRBJ1-5; D not certain. Germline V lookup: CDR1 SEHNR, CDR2 FQNEAQ (reference sequence). V gave up 0 bases and J gave up 3 bases, with 9 bases separating them. The CDR3 has 15 amino acids. The CDR3 loop reads CASSLAGGPNQPQHF. The CDR3 region has the DNA TGTGCCAGCAGCTTAGCTGGTGGGCCCAATCAGCCCCAGCATTTT.

V and J are TRBV7-2 and TRBJ2-3; the D is unclear. The CDR3 is 14 residues long. The germline V gene has CDR1 SGHTA and CDR2 FQGNSA. V lost 5 bases to trimming and J lost 0 bases, with 9 bases between them. CDR3 sequence reads: CASSILSSTDTQYF. The CDR3 nucleotides are TGTGCCAGCAGCATTCTGTCTAGCACAGATACGCAGTATTTT.

The CDR3 DNA reads TGTGCCAGCAGTGAACCCGGGACAGGGAACAATGAGCAGTTCTTC. Amino acid sequence: CASSEPGTGNNEQFF. The rearrangement uses TRBV25-1 and TRBJ2-1; 9 positions agree with TRBD1. The V gene end was trimmed by 2 bases and the J gene end by 5 bases; junction bases not matched to a gene: 4. CDR1 MGHDK and CDR2 SYGVNS come from the germline V gene. The CDR3 is 15 residues long. Based on the CDR3 plus reference TRBV25-1 and TRBJ2-1, the full variable domain is EADIYQTPRYLVIGTGKKITLECSQTMGHDKMYWYQQDPGMELHLIHYSYGVNSTEKGDLSSESTVSRIRTEHFPLTLESARPSHTSQYLCASSEPGTGNNEQFFGPGTRLTVL.

This sequence joins TRBV7-6 and TRBJ2-2; 8 bases line up with TRBD2. This CDR3 is 15 amino acids long. V was pared by 0 bases and J by 5 bases, with 2 bases of the junction left unmatched. CDR1 and CDR2 from the germline V gene are SGHVS and FNYEAQ. Written as DNA, the CDR3 is TGTGCCAGCAGCTTAGCGGGACTAGGGACCGGGGAGCTGTTTTTT. This gives the protein CASSLAGLGTGELFF.

The gene calls are TRBV19 and TRBJ1-5, with 9 bases identical to TRBD1. J gave up 1 base and V 5 bases, and 6 bases lay outside the gene matches. Germline CDR1 LNHDA, CDR2 SQIVND (reference sequence). CDR3 length: 16 amino acids. The CDR3 region is CASSYNRGQSNQPQHF. CDR3 nucleotides: TGTGCCAGTAGTTATAACAGGGGGCAGAGCAATCAGCCCCAGCATTTT. Looking up the rest from reference TRBV19 and TRBJ1-5 gives the full variable domain: DGGITQSPKYLFRKEGQNVTLSCEQNLNHDAMYWYRQDPGQGLRLIYYSQIVNDFQKGDIAEGYSVSREKKESFPLTVTSAQKNPTAFYLCASSYNRGQSNQPQHFGDGTRLSIL.

CDR3 in DNA: TGCGCCAGCAGCCAAGAAAACAGGCCGACCTACGAGCAGTACTTC. Protein: CASSQENRPTYEQYF. This chain joins TRBV4-3 and TRBJ2-7; maybe TRBD1 (5 bases). This CDR3 comprises 15 residues. The germline V gene encodes CDR1 LGHNA and CDR2 YSLEER. V gave up 0 bases and J gave up 2 bases, with 11 bases separating them.

This chain uses TRBV7-9 with TRBJ2-7; 10 bases are a match to TRBD2. Trimming removed 1 base from V and 6 bases from J; junction bases left unmatched: 6. The CDR3 has 15 amino acids. CDR1 and CDR2 (germline): SEHNR, FQNEAQ (reference sequence). CDR3 DNA sequence: TGTGCCAGCAGCTTAGAAAGCGGGGGGGCCGGCGAGCAGTACTTC. This sequence encodes CASSLESGGAGEQYF.

The chain carries TRBV6-5 and TRBJ1-2, with a possible D match to TRBD1 (6 bases). Trimming removed 7 bases at V and 2 bases at J, with 17 bases between. Per germline, CDR1 MNHEY and CDR2 SVGAGI. CDR3 size: 15 residues. The CDR3: CASTEGGAGNYGYTF. The CDR3 nucleotides read TGTGCCAGCACCGAAGGGGGGGCCGGGAACTATGGCTACACCTTC.

V and J are TRBV13 and TRBJ1-3; D is unclear. The CDR3 is made up of 12 amino acids. Germline V gene lookup returns CDR1 PRHDT and CDR2 FYEKMQ (reference sequence). Between the trimmed V and J ends, which lost 5 bases and 1 base, there was a span of 3 bases. The CDR3 DNA sequence: TGTGCCAGCAGCCCTTCTGGAAACACCATATATTTT. It translates to CASSPSGNTIYF. Combining the CDR3 with reference TRBV13 and TRBJ1-3 gives the whole variable domain AAGVIQSPRHLIKEKRETATLKCYPIPRHDTVYWYQQGPGQDPQFLISFYEKMQSDKGSIPDRFSAQQFSDYHSELNMSSLELGDSALYFCASSPSGNTIYFGEGSWLTVV.

The chain joins TRBV6-6 to TRBJ1-1; no clear D gene. Deletions cut 7 bases from V and 4 bases from J, with 22 bases between. The CDR3 length is 16 residues. CDR1 is MNHNY, CDR2 SVGAGI, per germline (reference sequence). Written as DNA, the CDR3 is TGTGCCAGCACCTATTCCCCCCGGGATTGGGCCACTGAAGCTTTCTTT. This translates into CASTYSPRDWATEAFF.

J is TRBJ1-6 and V is TRBV7-9, with TRBD1 matching 11 bases. The V and J ends lost 2 bases and 8 bases, in that order; junction bases with no gene match: 2. Per the germline V gene, CDR1 is SEHNR and CDR2 is FQNEAQ (reference sequence). The CDR3 extends over 15 amino acids. The CDR3 region is CASSLMGQGDSPLHF. Here the CDR3 DNA reads TGTGCCAGCAGCTTAATGGGACAGGGGGATTCACCCCTCCACTTT.

Here the CDR3 reads CASSLPRGTSGRTNEQFF. The CDR3, as DNA: TGTGCCAGCAGCTTGCCCAGGGGGACTAGCGGGAGAACAAATGAGCAGTTCTTC. The chain uses TRBV5-4 and TRBJ2-1, with TRBD2 identical over 14 bases. This CDR3 is 18 amino acids long. V trimming: 1 base; J trimming: 7 bases; junction bases outside the gene matches: 10. The germline gives CDR1 SGHNT, CDR2 YYREEE (reference sequence).

The rearrangement uses TRBV5-1 and TRBJ1-2; TRBD1 matches at 11 bases. The length of the CDR3 is 16 residues. Germline CDR1 is SGHRS and CDR2 is YFSETQ. The trim removed 2 bases at V and 3 bases at J, leaving 6 bases unmatched. The CDR3 reads CASSFRTGGRDYGYTF. DNA for the CDR3: TGCGCCAGCAGCTTTCGGACAGGGGGCAGAGACTATGGCTACACCTTC.

In its sample, this clone was seen once. This chain uses TRBV4-1 with TRBJ2-7, with 8 bases matching TRBD1. This CDR3 region has 15 residues. CDR1 is MGHRA, CDR2 YSYEKL, per germline. Unmatched junction bases numbered 10, after V lost 2 bases and J lost 7 bases. The CDR3 coding sequence is TGCGCCAGCAGCCAAACCGGGACAGGCTTGGGGGAGCAGTACTTC. Protein: CASSQTGTGLGEQYF.

The CDR3: CASSLTTGNEKLFF. As DNA, the CDR3 is TGTGCCAGCAGCTTAACGACGGGGAATGAAAAACTGTTTTTT. V and J are TRBV7-9 and TRBJ1-4; unclear D gene. The CDR3 length is 14 residues. Trimming shortened V by 2 bases and J by 5 bases, and 9 bases separated the two germline ends. Germline-derived CDR1 and CDR2 are SEHNR and FQNEAQ (reference sequence). Using reference TRBV7-9 and TRBJ1-4 for the parts outside the CDR3, the full variable domain is DTGVSQNPRHKITKRGQNVTFRCDPISEHNRLYWYRQTLGQGPEFLTYFQNEAQLEKSRLLSDRFSAERPKGSFSTLEIQRTEQGDSAMYLCASSLTTGNEKLFFGSGTQLSVL.

Written as DNA, the CDR3 is TGCGCCACCTCCCGCGGGGCGAACACCGGGGAGCTGTTTTTT. Amino acids: CATSRGANTGELFF. The genes are TRBV10-1 and TRBJ2-2, with a tentative D call TRBD2 (6 bases). CDR1 is WNHNN, CDR2 SYGVQD, per germline (reference sequence). The CDR3 length is 14 residues. V lost 10 bases and J lost 0, with 12 bases in between.

The chain links TRBV27 to TRBJ1-5, with D maybe TRBD1 (6 bases). V lost 2 bases and J lost 2, with 13 bases in between. The CDR3 sequence is 16 residues long. Germline V CDR1 and CDR2: MNHEY, SMNVEV (reference sequence). The CDR3: CASSLNAGGRNQPQHF. The CDR3 nucleotides read TGTGCCAGCAGTTTAAACGCGGGGGGCCGCAATCAGCCCCAGCATTTT.

The chain combines TRBV5-1 with TRBJ1-2; 9 nucleotides match TRBD1. The CDR3 covers 13 residues. CDR1 SGHRS and CDR2 YFSETQ come from the germline V gene. The junction had 1 base not matched to a gene; V was cut back by 0 bases and J by 7 bases. CDR3 DNA sequence: TGCGCCAGCAGCTTGGCGACAGGGGGTGGCTACACCTTC. Its protein is CASSLATGGGYTF. Combining the CDR3 with reference TRBV5-1 and TRBJ1-2 gives the whole variable domain KAGVTQTPRYLIKTRGQQVTLSCSPISGHRSVSWYQQTPGQGLQFLFEYFSETQRNKGNFPGRFSGRQFSNSRSEMNVSTLELGDSALYLCASSLATGGGYTFGSGTRLTVV.